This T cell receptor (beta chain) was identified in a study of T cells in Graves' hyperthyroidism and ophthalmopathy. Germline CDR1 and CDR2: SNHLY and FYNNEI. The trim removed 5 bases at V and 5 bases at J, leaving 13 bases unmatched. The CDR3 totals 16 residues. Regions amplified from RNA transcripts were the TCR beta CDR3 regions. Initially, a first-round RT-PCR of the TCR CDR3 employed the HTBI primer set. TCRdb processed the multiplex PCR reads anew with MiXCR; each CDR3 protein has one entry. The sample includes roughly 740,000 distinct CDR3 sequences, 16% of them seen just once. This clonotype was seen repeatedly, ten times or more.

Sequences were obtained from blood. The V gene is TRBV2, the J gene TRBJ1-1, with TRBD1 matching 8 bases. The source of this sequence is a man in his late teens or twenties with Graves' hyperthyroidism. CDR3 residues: CASSTKPRGRWTEAFF. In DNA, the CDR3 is TGTGCCAGCAGTACCAAACCCAGGGGGCGGTGGACTGAAGCTTTCTTT.